A selection of T cell receptor beta chains follows, all from one sample in a study of cytomegalovirus exposure and HLA in healthy donors. Generated by immunoSEQ multiplex PCR, the TCRdb table keeps only in-frame clones and is missing some. This sample carries some 150,000 clones, 60% to 80% of them seen once, and the ten largest clones take less than 8%. The source material was PBMCs. These receptors came from a man aged 40-50 years in good health and CMV-seropositive. CDR3s include the opening cysteine and the closing phenylalanine or tryptophan. The D gene is left open where the match is weak. Clone size is stated in some rows and not others, as once, few, many or a class when expanded.

>NA|TRBJ1-1|TRBD1|TRBV7-8
TGTGCCAGCAGCTTTGGACAGGGCACTGAAGCTTTCTTT
CASSFGQGTEAFF
>NA|TRBJ1-2|NA|TRBV28
TGTGCCAGCAAGAAAGGGAGGGGTGACACCTTC
CASKKGRGDTF
>NA|TRBJ1-6|NA|TRBV28
TGTGCCAGCAGTTTAATGCCCCCACAGAGTCGAAATTCACCCCTCCACTTT
CASSLMPPQSRNSPLHF
>NA|TRBJ2-5|NA|TRBV25-1
TGTGCCAGCAGACCCCGAAGGGAGCCAAAAGAGACCCAGTACTTC
CASRPRREPKETQYF
>once|TRBJ1-2|NA|TRBV11-3
TGTGCCAGCAGCTTAGAGGGGAGGCGGACCTCTCCTGGCTACACCTTC
CASSLEGRRTSPGYTF
>NA|TRBJ2-3|TRBD1|TRBV6-4
TGTGCCAGCAGCCTCGGACAGGGGGTGGATACGCAGTATTTT
CASSLGQGVDTQYF
>NA|TRBJ1-1|NA|TRBV6-1
TGTGCCAGCAGTTTTAACAGGGAGGGCACTGAAGCTTTCTTT
CASSFNREGTEAFF
>once|TRBJ1-3|NA|TRBV18
TGTGCCAGCTCACCACGAGAGGGCTCTGGAAACACCATATATTTT
CASSPREGSGNTIYF
>NA|TRBJ2-1|TRBD1|TRBV4-1
TGCGCCAGCAGCCAGGACACAGGGGGCCAATCCCTGAGGGAGCAGTTCTTC
CASSQDTGGQSLREQFF
>NA|TRBJ1-4|TRBD1|TRBV19
TGTGCCAGTACATACCACGCCAGGGGGGAGAAAGAAAAACTGTTTTTT
CASTYHARGEKEKLFF
>NA|TRBJ2-1|NA|TRBV28
TGTGCCACCCTGGGCGTCCAAAACTCCTACAATGAGCAGTTCTTC
CATLGVQNSYNEQFF
>NA|TRBJ2-3|TRBD2|TRBV29-1
TGCAGCGTTGAAGGGACTAGCGGAGTGGCCACAGATACGCAGTATTTT
CSVEGTSGVATDTQYF
>NA|TRBJ1-5|NA|TRBV5-6
TGTGCCAGCAGGACCCGGGGGGATAGCAATCAGCCCCAGCATTTT
CASRTRGDSNQPQHF
>NA|TRBJ2-2|NA|TRBV9
TGTGCCAGCAGCGTAGTTTTGGCAGATAACACCGGGGAGCTGTTTTTT
CASSVVLADNTGELFF
>NA|TRBJ2-1|TRBD1|TRBV5-1
TGCGCCAGCAGCTTGGAGGGACAGGGGGCGAATGAGCAGTTCTTC
CASSLEGQGANEQFF
>NA|TRBJ2-1|TRBD2|TRBV7-9
TGTGCCAGCAGCTTAGATGGGCTAGCGGGAGGGAGGTACAATGAGCAGTTCTTC
CASSLDGLAGGRYNEQFF
>NA|TRBJ1-5|NA|TRBV18
TGTGCCAGCTCACCGGGAGGGAGGGAGGGTCAGCCCCAGCATTTT
CASSPGGREGQPQHF
>NA|TRBJ2-1|NA|TRBV7-9
TGTGCCAGCAGCTCAAACGCTTGGGGCAGGGGTTCCTACAATGAGCAGTTCTTC
CASSSNAWGRGSYNEQFF
>few|TRBJ2-1|NA|TRBV6-1
TGTGCCAGCAGTGAAGCGGCCAGGGGCGAGCAGTTCTTC
CASSEAARGEQFF
>NA|TRBJ2-1|TRBD2|TRBV10-3
TGTGCCACTAGGGGGCTAGCGGGGGAAAGCTCCTACAATGAGCAGTTCTTC
CATRGLAGESSYNEQFF
>NA|TRBJ2-7|TRBD1|TRBV27
TGTGCCAGCCGACGAGGGGACAGGGCAATCGACGAGCAGTACTTC
CASRRGDRAIDEQYF
>NA|TRBJ1-3|NA|TRBV2
TGTGCCAGCAGTGAACGGGGAGGGACTGGAAACACCATATATTTT
CASSERGGTGNTIYF
>NA|TRBJ2-7|TRBD2|TRBV5-1
TGCGCCAGCAGCTTGGGACTTAGCGGGAGGGGCGAGCAGTACTTC
CASSLGLSGRGEQYF
>NA|TRBJ2-2|TRBD2|TRBV9
TGTGCCAGCAGCGTAGGTGGTAGCGGGGCCGCGAACACCGGGGAGCTGTTTTTT
CASSVGGSGAANTGELFF
>NA|TRBJ1-2|NA|TRBV11-3
TGTGCCAGCAGCTTAGGGCGGGAGGACTATGGCTACACCTTC
CASSLGREDYGYTF